This record covers a single TCR beta chain. Some clones are missing from TCRdb's copy, which holds only in-frame ones; the method was immunoSEQ multiplex PCR. The table has 55,000 to 75,000 clones, over 85% seen once; the top ten hold less than 1.5%. Germline V gives CDR1 LGHNA, CDR2 YNFKEQ. V shed 4 bases, J shed 6 bases, and the junction held 5 bases outside the gene matches. There are 14 residues in the CDR3. This sample was included in a study of blood T cell repertoires in COVID-19. For the study at large: Italy, Spain and the United States were the sources of the convalescent and acute COVID-19 samples.

The specimen was peripheral blood. The rearrangement joins TRBV4-2 to TRBJ2-2; 7 positions match TRBD1. This TCR came from a man between 60 and 75 years old with acute or convalescent COVID-19. CDR3 amino acids: CASSPITGAGELFF. The CDR3 DNA sequence: TGTGCCAGCAGCCCTATAACAGGGGCCGGGGAGCTGTTTTTT.